This T cell receptor (beta chain) was identified during a study of blood T cell repertoires in COVID-19. The wider study: Sites in the United States, Italy and Spain provided acute and convalescent COVID-19 samples.

V was clipped by 5 bases and J by 6 bases, with 13 bases between them. CDR1 is SGHVS and CDR2 is FQNEAQ in the germline V gene. The CDR3 sequence is 13 residues long. Clones were read by immunoSEQ multiplex PCR, and TCRdb kept only the in-frame ones, dropping some. This sample has some 80,000 clones, with 82% found just once. This clone has a single count. The V call is TRBV7-8, the J call TRBJ1-2; D possibly corresponds to TRBD1 (5 bases). Sequences were obtained from peripheral blood. This receptor was taken from a human donor in a cohort sampled during active COVID-19. The DNA for the CDR3 is TGTGCCAGCAGCCGCGGGACTCGAAATGGCTACACCTTC. As protein: CASSRGTRNGYTF.